The present TCR beta chain was sequenced within a study of cytomegalovirus exposure and HLA in healthy donors. Germline CDR1 reads MGHDK; CDR2 reads SYGVNS. V lost 7 bases, J lost 2 bases, and 7 bases stayed unmatched. This CDR3 is 17 amino acids long. To note about this clone: The antigen remains undetermined.

Notes on the study in general: Later, an analysis showed that TCR beta chains associated with HLA were more clonally expanded than others that were equally common. A link between a missense DCLRE1C variant and TCR beta V- and J-gene trimming emerged from a later analysis. Several of the most significant clusters appeared linked to common viral pathogens, based on a later analysis. Overall, around 160 TCR beta chains were annotated as cytomegalovirus-associated.

This PCR relied on a set of 60 Vbeta primers and 13 Jbeta primers. TCRdb keeps only in-frame clones here, not all; method: immunoSEQ multiplex PCR. Of around 160,000 clones listed, approximately 78% were seen once; the top ten hold around 2.9%. The chain recombines TRBV25-1 with TRBJ2-1; 14 nucleotides line up with TRBD2. The sequenced material came from PBMCs. The clonotype was recovered from a man aged 35-49 years in good health and CMV-seropositive. The CDR3: CASKRSGLAGAYNEQFF. In DNA, the CDR3 is TGTGCCAGCAAACGATCGGGACTAGCGGGAGCCTACAATGAGCAGTTCTTC.